The present entry profiles one T cell receptor (beta chain) with its context. V dropped 2 bases and J dropped 2; count of bases not matched to a gene: 7. There are 17 residues in the CDR3. Germline lookup yields CDR1 SNHLY and CDR2 FYNNEI. This record comes from a study of blood T cell repertoires in COVID-19. Study-level information: Samples of COVID-19 (acute and convalescent) were obtained from the United States, Italy and Spain.

In the original analysis: Nucleated cell number was recorded as an estimate derived from reference gene primer amplification. TCRdb's copy holds only in-frame clones and misses some; the assay was immunoSEQ multiplex PCR. The V and J calls and clone size are taken from that table; D and trimming were inferred from the DNA. The table includes 200,000 to 250,000 clones, around 86% detected once. Seattle participants joined during active infection and were tracked over time. This clonotype originated in a woman older than 75 with COVID-19, enrolled during active disease. The chain couples TRBV2 to TRBJ2-5, with 11 nucleotides matching TRBD2. Material for sequencing was peripheral blood. Here the CDR3 reads CASSESRLAGIQETQYF. The CDR3 nucleotides are TGTGCCAGCAGTGAAAGCCGACTAGCGGGAATACAAGAGACCCAGTACTTC.